This T cell receptor (beta chain) came from a study of blood T cell repertoires in COVID-19. Study-level background: COVID-19 samples, acute and convalescent, were from the United States, Italy and Spain.

Here immunoSEQ multiplex PCR was the method, and the copy in TCRdb shows in-frame clones only, minus some. The sample has about 210,000 clones, approximately 84% seen once. The V gene's germline CDR1 is SNHLY and CDR2 FYNNEI. The ends lost 4 bases at V and 7 bases at J; junction bases unmatched: 6. The CDR3 totals 14 residues. The genes are TRBV2 and TRBJ2-1; 8 bases fit TRBD2. Input material: peripheral blood. This clonotype originated in a woman at least 80 years old with COVID-19, enrolled during active disease. The CDR3 spells CASSGGGQGNEQFF. The CDR3 nucleotides are TGTGCCAGCAGTGGCGGGGGGCAGGGGAATGAGCAGTTCTTC.